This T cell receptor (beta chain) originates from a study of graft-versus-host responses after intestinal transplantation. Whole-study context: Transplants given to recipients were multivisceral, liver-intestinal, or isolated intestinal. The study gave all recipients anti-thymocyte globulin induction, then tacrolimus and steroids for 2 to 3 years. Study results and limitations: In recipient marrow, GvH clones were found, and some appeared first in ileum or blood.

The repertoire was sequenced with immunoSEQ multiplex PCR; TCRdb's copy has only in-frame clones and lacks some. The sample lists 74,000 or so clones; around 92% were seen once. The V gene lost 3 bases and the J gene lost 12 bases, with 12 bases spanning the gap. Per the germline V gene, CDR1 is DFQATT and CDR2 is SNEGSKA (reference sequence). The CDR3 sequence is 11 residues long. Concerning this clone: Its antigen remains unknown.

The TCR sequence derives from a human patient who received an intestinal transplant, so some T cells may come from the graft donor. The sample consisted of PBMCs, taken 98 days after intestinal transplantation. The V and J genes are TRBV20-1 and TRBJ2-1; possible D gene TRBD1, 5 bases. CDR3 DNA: TGCAGTGCTAGTAAGGGGCAGGGGCAGTTCTTC. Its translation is CSASKGQGQFF.